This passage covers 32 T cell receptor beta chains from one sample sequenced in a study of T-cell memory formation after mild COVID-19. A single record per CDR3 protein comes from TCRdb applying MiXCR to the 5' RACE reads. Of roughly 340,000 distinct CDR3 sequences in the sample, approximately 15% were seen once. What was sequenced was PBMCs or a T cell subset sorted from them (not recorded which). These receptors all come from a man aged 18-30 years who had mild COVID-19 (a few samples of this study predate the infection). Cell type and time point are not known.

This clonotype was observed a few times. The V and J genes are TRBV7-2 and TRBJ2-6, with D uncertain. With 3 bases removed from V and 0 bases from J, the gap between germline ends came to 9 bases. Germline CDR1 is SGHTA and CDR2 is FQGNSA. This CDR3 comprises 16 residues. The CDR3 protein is CASSLTTASGANVLTF. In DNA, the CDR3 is TGTGCCAGCAGCTTGACAACAGCCTCTGGGGCCAACGTCCTGACTTTC.

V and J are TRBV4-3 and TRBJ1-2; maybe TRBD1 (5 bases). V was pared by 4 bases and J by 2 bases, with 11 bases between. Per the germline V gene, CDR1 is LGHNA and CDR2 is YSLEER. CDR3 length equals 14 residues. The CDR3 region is CASSRPDSNYGYTF. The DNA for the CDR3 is TGCGCCAGCAGCCGACCTGACAGCAACTATGGCTACACCTTC.

The CDR3 DNA reads as TGTGCCAGCAGTTACCGTTTAGGGGGGTACGAGCAGTACTTC. Translated, it gives CASSYRLGGYEQYF. The chain recombines TRBV6-2 or TRBV6-3 with TRBJ2-7; tentatively, D is TRBD1 or TRBD2 (6 bases each). CDR1 and CDR2 from the germline V gene are MNHEY and SVGEGT. Trimming removed 2 bases from V and 4 bases from J, with 12 bases in between. The CDR3 sequence is 14 residues long.

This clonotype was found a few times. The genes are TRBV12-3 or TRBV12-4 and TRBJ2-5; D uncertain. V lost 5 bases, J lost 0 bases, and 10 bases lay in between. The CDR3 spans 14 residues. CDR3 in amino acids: CASSDRANQETQYF. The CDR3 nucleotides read TGTGCCAGCAGTGATCGGGCTAACCAAGAGACCCAGTACTTC.

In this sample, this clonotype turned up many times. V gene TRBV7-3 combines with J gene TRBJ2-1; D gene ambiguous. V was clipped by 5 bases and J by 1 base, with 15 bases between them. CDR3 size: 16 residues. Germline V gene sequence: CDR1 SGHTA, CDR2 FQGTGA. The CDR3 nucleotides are TGTGCCAGCAGCCCCTCGCTTAGCCCGTCCTACAATGAGCAGTTCTTC. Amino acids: CASSPSLSPSYNEQFF.

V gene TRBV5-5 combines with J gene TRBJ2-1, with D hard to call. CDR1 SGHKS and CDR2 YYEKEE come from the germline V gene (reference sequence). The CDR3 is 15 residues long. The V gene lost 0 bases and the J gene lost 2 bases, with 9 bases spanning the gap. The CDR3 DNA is TGTGCCAGCAGCTTGGAACTGATCACCTACAATGAGCAGTTCTTC. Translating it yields CASSLELITYNEQFF.

In nucleotides, the CDR3 is TGTGCCAGTAGTATGTTACAGCAAGAGACCCAGTACTTC. This codes for CASSMLQQETQYF. The V call is TRBV19, the J call TRBJ2-5; D call uncertain. The germline V gene has CDR1 LNHDA and CDR2 SQIVND (reference sequence). Trimming took off 3 bases at V and 2 bases at J, with 7 bases between the two ends. The CDR3 spans 13 residues.

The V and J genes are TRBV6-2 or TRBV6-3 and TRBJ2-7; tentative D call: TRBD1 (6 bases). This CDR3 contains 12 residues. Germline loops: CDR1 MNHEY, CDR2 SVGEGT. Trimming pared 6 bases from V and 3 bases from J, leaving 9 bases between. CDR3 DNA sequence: TGTGCCAGCAGCGTCAGGGGCTACGAGCAGTACGTC. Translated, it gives CASSVRGYEQYV.

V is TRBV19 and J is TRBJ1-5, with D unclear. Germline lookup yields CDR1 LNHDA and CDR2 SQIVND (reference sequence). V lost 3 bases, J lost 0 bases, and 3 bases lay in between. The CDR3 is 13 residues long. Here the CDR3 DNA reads TGTGCCAGTAGTATTGCTAGCAATCAGCCCCAGCATTTT. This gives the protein CASSIASNQPQHF.

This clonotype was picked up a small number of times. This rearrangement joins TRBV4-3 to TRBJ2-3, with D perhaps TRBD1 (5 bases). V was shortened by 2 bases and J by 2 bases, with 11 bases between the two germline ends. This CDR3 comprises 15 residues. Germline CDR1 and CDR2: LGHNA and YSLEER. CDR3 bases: TGCGCCAGCAGCCAACTGGGGCAGACCACAGATACGCAGTATTTT. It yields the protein CASSQLGQTTDTQYF.

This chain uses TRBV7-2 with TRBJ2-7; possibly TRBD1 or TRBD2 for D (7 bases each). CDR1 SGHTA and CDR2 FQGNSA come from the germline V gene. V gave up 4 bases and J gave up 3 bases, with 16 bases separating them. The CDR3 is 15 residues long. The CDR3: CASSSQGLAVYEQYF. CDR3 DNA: TGTGCCAGCAGCTCACAGGGGCTAGCGGTCTACGAGCAGTACTTC.

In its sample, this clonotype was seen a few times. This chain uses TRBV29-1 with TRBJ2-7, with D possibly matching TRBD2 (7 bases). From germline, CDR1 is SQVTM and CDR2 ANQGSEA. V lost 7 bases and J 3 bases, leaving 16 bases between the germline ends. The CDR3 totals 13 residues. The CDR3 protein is CSAVAGGRYEQYF. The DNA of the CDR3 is TGCAGCGCCGTGGCCGGGGGGCGCTACGAGCAGTACTTC.

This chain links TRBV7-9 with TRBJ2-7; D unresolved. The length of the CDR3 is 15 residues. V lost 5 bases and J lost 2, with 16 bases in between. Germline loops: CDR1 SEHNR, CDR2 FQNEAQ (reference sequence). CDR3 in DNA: TGTGCCAGCAGCCTTACGGACCGGAATCCCTACGAGCAGTACGTC. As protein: CASSLTDRNPYEQYV.

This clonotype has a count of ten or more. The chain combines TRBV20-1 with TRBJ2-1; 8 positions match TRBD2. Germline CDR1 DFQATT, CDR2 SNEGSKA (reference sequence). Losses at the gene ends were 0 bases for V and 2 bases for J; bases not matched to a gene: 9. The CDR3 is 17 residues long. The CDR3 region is CSARDLYGGGTYNEQFF. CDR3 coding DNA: TGCAGTGCTAGAGATCTCTACGGGGGGGGCACCTACAATGAGCAGTTCTTC.

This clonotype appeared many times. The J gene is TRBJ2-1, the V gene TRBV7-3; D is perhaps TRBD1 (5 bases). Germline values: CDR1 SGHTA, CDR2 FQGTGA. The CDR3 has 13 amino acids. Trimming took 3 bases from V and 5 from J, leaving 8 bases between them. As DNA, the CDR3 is TGTGCCAGCAGCTTGCAGGGTGACAATGAGCAGTTCTTC. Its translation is CASSLQGDNEQFF. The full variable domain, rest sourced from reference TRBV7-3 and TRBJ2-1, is GAGVSQTPSNKVTEKGKYVELRCDPISGHTALYWYRQSLGQGPEFLIYFQGTGAADDSGLPNDRFFAVRPEGSVSTLKIQRTERGDSAVYLCASSLQGDNEQFFGPGTRLTVL.

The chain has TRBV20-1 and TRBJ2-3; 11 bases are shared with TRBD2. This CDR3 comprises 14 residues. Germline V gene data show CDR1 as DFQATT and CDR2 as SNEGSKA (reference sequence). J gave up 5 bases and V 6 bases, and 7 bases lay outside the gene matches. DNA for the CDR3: TGCAGTGCGTCGACTAGCGGGGCGGGAGATACGCAGTATTTT. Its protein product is CSASTSGAGDTQYF.

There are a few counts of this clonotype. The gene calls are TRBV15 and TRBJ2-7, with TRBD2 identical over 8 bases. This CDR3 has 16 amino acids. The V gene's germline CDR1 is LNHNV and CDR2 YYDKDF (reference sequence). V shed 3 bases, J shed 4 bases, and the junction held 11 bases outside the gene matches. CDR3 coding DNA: TGTGCCACCAGCAGGACCACTGAGCGGGGGAGGTACGAGCAGTACTTC. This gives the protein CATSRTTERGRYEQYF.

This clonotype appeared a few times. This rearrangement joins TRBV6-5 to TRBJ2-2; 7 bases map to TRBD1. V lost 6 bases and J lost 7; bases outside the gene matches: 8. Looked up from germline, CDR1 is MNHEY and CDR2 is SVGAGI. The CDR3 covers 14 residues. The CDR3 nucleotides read TGTGCCAGCAGCCCGACAGGGTTTATCGGGGAGCTGTTTTTT. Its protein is CASSPTGFIGELFF.

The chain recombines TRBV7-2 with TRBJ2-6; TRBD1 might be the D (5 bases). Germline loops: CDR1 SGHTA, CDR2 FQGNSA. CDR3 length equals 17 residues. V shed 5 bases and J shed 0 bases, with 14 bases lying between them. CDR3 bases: TGTGCCAGCAGCCGCCGTGGGGCCGACTCTGGGGCCAACGTCCTGACTTTC. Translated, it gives CASSRRGADSGANVLTF.

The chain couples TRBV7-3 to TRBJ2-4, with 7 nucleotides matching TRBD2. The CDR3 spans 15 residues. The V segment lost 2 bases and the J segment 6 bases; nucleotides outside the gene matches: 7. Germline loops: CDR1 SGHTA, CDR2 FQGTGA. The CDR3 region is CASSLLAGQGNIQYF. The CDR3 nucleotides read TGTGCCAGCAGCTTATTAGCGGGCCAGGGAAACATTCAGTACTTC.

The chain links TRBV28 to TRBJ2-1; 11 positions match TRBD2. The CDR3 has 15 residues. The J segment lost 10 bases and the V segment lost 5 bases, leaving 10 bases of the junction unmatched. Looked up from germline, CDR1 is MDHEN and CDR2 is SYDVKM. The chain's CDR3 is CASSVIAGGTWEQFF. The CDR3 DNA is TGTGCCAGCAGTGTGATAGCGGGGGGGACATGGGAGCAGTTCTTC.

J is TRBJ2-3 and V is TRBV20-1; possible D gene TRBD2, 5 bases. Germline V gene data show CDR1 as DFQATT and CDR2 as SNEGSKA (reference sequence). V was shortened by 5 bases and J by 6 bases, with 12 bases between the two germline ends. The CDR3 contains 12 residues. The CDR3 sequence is CSAPGPGDTQYF. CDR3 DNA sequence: TGCAGTGCTCCCGGACCGGGGGATACGCAGTATTTT.

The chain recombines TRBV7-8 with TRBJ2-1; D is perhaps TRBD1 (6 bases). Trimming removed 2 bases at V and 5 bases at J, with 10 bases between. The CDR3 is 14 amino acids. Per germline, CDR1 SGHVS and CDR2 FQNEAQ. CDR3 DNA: TGTGCCAGCAGCTTACTTTCAGGGGACAATGAGCAGTTCTTC. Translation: CASSLLSGDNEQFF.

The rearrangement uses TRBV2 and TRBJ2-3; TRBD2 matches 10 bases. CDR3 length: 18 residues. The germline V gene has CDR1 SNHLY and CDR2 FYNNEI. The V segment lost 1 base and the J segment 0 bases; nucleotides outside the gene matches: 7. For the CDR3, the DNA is TGTGCCAGCAGTGAAGGTCTAGCGGGGGTATCTAGCACAGATACGCAGTATTTT. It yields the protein CASSEGLAGVSSTDTQYF.

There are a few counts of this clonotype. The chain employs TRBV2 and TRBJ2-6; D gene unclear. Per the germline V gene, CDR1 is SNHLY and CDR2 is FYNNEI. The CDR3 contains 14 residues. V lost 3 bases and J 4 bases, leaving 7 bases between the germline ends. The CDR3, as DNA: TGTGCCAGCAGTGAGACAAAGGGGGCCAACGTCCTGACTTTC. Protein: CASSETKGANVLTF.

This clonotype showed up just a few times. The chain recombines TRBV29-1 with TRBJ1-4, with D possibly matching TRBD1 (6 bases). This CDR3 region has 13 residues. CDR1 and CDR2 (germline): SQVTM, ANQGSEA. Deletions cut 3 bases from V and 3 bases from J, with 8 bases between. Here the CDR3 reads CSVEGASNEKLFF. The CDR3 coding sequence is TGCAGCGTTGAGGGGGCGTCTAATGAAAAACTGTTTTTT.

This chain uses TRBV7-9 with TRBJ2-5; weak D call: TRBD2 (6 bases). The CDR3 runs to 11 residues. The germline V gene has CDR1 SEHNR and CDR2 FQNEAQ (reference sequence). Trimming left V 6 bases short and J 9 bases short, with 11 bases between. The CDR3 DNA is TGTGCCAGCAGTCCGGGACTGGCCCAGTACTTC. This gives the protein CASSPGLAQYF.

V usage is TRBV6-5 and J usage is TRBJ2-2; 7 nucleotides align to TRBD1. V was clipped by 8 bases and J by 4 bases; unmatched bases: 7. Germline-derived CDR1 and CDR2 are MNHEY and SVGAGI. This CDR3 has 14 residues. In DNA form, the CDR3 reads TGTGCCAGCTTTTCCGGGACAGCCACCGGGGAGCTGTTTTTT. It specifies CASFSGTATGELFF.

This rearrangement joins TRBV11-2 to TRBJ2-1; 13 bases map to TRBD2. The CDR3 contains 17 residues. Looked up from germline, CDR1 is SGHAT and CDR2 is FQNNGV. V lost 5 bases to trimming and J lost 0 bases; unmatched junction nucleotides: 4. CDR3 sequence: CASSGRTSGSSYNEQFF. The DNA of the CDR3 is TGTGCCAGCAGCGGACGGACTAGCGGGAGCTCCTACAATGAGCAGTTCTTC.

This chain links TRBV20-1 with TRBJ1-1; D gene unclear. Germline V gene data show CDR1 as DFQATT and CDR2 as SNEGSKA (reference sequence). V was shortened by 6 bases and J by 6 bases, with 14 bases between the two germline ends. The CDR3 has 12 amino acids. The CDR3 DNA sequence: TGCAGTGCCGCCGGAAACCCTGCTGAAGCTTTCTTT. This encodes CSAAGNPAEAFF.

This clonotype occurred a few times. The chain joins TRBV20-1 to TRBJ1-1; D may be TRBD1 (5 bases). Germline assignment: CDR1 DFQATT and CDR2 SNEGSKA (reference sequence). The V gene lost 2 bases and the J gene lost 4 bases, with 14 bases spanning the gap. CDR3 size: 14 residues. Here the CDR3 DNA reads TGCAGTGCTAGATTGGGGGGTGGGGGCACTGAAGCTTTCTTT. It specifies CSARLGGGGTEAFF.

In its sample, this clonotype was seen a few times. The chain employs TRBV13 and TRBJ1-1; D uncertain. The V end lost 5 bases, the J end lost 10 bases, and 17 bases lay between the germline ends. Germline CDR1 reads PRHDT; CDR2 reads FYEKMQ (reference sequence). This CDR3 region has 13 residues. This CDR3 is CASSPKWELGAFF. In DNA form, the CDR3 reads TGTGCCAGCAGCCCGAAGTGGGAGCTCGGAGCTTTCTTT.